Sequencing of this T cell receptor (beta chain) was carried out in a study of cytomegalovirus exposure and HLA in healthy donors. Broader study findings: Most TCR beta V segments were productive about 90% or about 30% of the time in an earlier analysis.

Both 60 Vbeta primers and 13 Jbeta primers went into the PCR. Profiling relied on immunoSEQ multiplex PCR, and the TCRdb table lists in-frame clones only, not all of them. The repertoire holds 120,000 to 150,000 clones, with roughly four fifths as singletons. Concerning this clone itself: The antigen is undetermined.

There are 14 residues in the CDR3. The source of this sequence is a woman aged 50 to 60 in good health and CMV-seronegative. Sequencing input: PBMCs. The rearrangement uses TRBV1 and TRBJ2-3; TRBD2 is the table's D call and was not checked against the DNA. TRBV1 is given as a pseudogene. CDR3 region: CTSSQASSMDTQYF. CDR3 DNA sequence: TGCACCAGCAGCCAAGCGTCGTCTATGGATACGCAGTATTTT.